The 19 T cell receptor beta chains below all came from one sample that was sequenced in a study of Graves' ophthalmopathy and Graves' hyperthyroidism. Amplified TCR beta CDR3 regions were obtained using RNA transcripts as template. Amplification began with first-round RT-PCR using HTBI primers, then second-round multiplex PCR was performed. MiXCR, applied by TCRdb to the multiplex PCR reads, yields one record per CDR3 protein. This sample has 450,000 or so distinct CDR3 sequences, with approximately 15% found just once. Sequencing used blood. All receptors come from a woman younger than 45 with Graves' ophthalmopathy.

This clonotype showed up many times. This chain uses TRBV28 with TRBJ1-1; D remains unclear. Trimming cost V 0 bases and J 1 base, with 12 bases left between them. Looked up from germline, CDR1 is MDHEN and CDR2 is SYDVKM. This CDR3 has 16 residues. Here the CDR3 reads CASSLWPRHQNTEAFF. CDR3 DNA: TGTGCCAGCAGTTTATGGCCCCGGCACCAGAACACTGAAGCTTTCTTT.

The J gene is TRBJ2-2, the V gene TRBV6-1; D perhaps matches TRBD1 (5 bases). V lost 1 base to trimming and J lost 6 bases, with 6 bases between them. The CDR3 runs 13 residues. Looked up from germline, CDR1 is MNHNS and CDR2 is SASEGT. The CDR3 DNA reads TGTGCCAGCAGTGAAGTCAGGGCCGGGGAGCTGTTTTTT. It specifies CASSEVRAGELFF.

This clonotype was counted many times. The chain couples TRBV30 to TRBJ1-2; no firm D call. Trimming removed 0 bases at V and 8 bases at J, with 13 bases between. This CDR3 has 13 residues. Germline V gene lookup returns CDR1 GTSNPN and CDR2 SVGIG (reference sequence). The DNA of the CDR3 is TGTGCCTGGAGTGTCTCAGACCCAGAGGGCTACACCTTC. The encoded protein is CAWSVSDPEGYTF.

The sample holds many counts of this clonotype. The V call is TRBV15, the J call TRBJ1-2; no clear D. Germline CDR1 and CDR2: LNHNV and YYDKDF (reference sequence). There are 14 residues in the CDR3. The V gene lost 1 base and the J gene lost 8 bases, with 14 bases spanning the gap. The CDR3: CATSRVVKSQGYTF. CDR3 in DNA: TGTGCCACCAGCAGAGTTGTAAAGAGCCAAGGCTACACCTTC.

This clonotype was found a few times. Here the CDR3 reads CASSPQKTGGYTF. DNA for the CDR3: TGTGCCAGCTCACCACAAAAGACGGGTGGCTACACCTTC. This sequence joins TRBV18 and TRBJ1-2; D not resolved. There are 13 residues in the CDR3. V was trimmed by 1 base and J by 7 bases, leaving 10 bases between them. Germline V gene lookup returns CDR1 KGHSH and CDR2 LQKENI.

This clonotype was observed a few times. In DNA, the CDR3 is TGTGCCAGCAGCCTCTGGGGGGGCCCCCTTATTAGCAATCAGCCCCAGCATTTT. Amino acids: CASSLWGGPLISNQPQHF. V gene TRBV2 combines with J gene TRBJ1-5; D possibly corresponds to TRBD1 (6 bases). The length of the CDR3 is 18 residues. Germline V gene data show CDR1 as SNHLY and CDR2 as FYNNEI. Trimming shortened V by 6 bases and J by 0 bases, and 21 bases separated the two germline ends. The full variable domain, in which reference TRBV2 and TRBJ1-5 provide the parts outside the CDR3, is EPEVTQTPSHQVTQMGQEVILRCVPISNHLYFYWYRQILGQKVEFLVSFYNNEISEKSEIFDDQFSVERPDGSNFTLKIRSTKLEDSAMYFCASSLWGGPLISNQPQHFGDGTRLSIL.

This clonotype was seen repeatedly, ten times or more. The V call is TRBV12-3 or TRBV12-4, the J call TRBJ1-1; a possible D gene is TRBD1 (5 bases). This CDR3 has 13 amino acids. V lost 6 bases to trimming and J lost 3 bases, with 11 bases between them. The CDR3 is CASSLSGYTEAFF. CDR3 DNA sequence: TGTGCCAGCAGCCTGTCAGGGTACACTGAAGCTTTCTTT.

This clonotype was observed many times. The V and J genes are TRBV13 and TRBJ2-5; D ambiguous. CDR1 and CDR2 (germline): PRHDT, FYEKMQ (reference sequence). V lost 1 base to trimming and J lost 2 bases, with 8 bases between them. The CDR3 runs 14 residues. In DNA form, the CDR3 reads TGTGCCAGCAGCTTAGTGGCTGAACAAGAGACCCAGTACTTC. It specifies CASSLVAEQETQYF.

This clonotype was observed many times. The V and J genes are TRBV7-9 and TRBJ1-3, with 9 bases that match TRBD1. The CDR3 sequence is 15 residues long. In germline, CDR1 is SEHNR, CDR2 FQNEAQ (reference sequence). Trimming cost V 5 bases and J 8 bases; bases outside gene matches: 10. CDR3 sequence (DNA): TGTGCCAGCAGCCCCCGTCGGACAGGGGAAGACACCATATATTTT. Its protein product is CASSPRRTGEDTIYF.

This clonotype has only a few counts. This chain connects TRBV4-1 to TRBJ2-1; no reliable D call. CDR1 is MGHRA, CDR2 YSYEKL, per germline. The CDR3 has 15 amino acids. The V end was cut by 7 bases, the J end by 6 bases, with 19 bases between. The CDR3 DNA reads as TGCGCCAGCACCTTCGGCCCCCATCTGGCCAATGAGCAGTTCTTC. Translation: CASTFGPHLANEQFF.

The table lists this clonotype with many counts. The chain uses TRBV5-1 and TRBJ1-2; no firm D call. The CDR3 is 14 amino acids. Per germline, CDR1 SGHRS and CDR2 YFSETQ. Trimming stripped 1 base from V and 0 bases from J, with 7 bases between. CDR3 coding DNA: TGCGCCAGCAGCTTGATCGCCTCTAACTATGGCTACACCTTC. Amino acid sequence: CASSLIASNYGYTF.

This clonotype came up many times. This chain uses TRBV2 with TRBJ1-2; TRBD1 matches at 8 bases. The V and J ends lost 5 bases and 6 bases, in that order; junction bases with no gene match: 5. Germline CDR1 reads SNHLY; CDR2 reads FYNNEI. The CDR3 is 13 residues long. The CDR3 bases are TGTGCCAGCAGTTGGAAACAGGGGGATGGCTACACCTTC. Protein sequence: CASSWKQGDGYTF.

This clonotype was recorded many times. The rearrangement uses TRBV6-2 or TRBV6-3 and TRBJ1-1; D not certain. V lost 2 bases and J 5 bases, leaving 12 bases between the germline ends. The germline V gene encodes CDR1 MNHEY and CDR2 SVGEGT. The CDR3 is 14 amino acids. The chain's CDR3 is CASSYVSMGTEAFF. As DNA, the CDR3 is TGTGCCAGCAGTTACGTCTCTATGGGAACTGAAGCTTTCTTT.

This clonotype was observed at least ten times. This sequence joins TRBV12-3 or TRBV12-4 and TRBJ1-1; TRBD1 is a possible D gene (5 bases). The CDR3 has 12 residues. V was cut by 3 bases and J by 5 bases, with 7 bases left in between. CDR3 in amino acids: CASSFGGTEAFF. The DNA of the CDR3 is TGTGCCAGCAGTTTCGGGGGAACTGAAGCTTTCTTT.

This clonotype was counted ten times or more. The chain has TRBV28 and TRBJ2-7, with TRBD1 identical over 11 bases. The germline CDR1 and CDR2 sequences are MDHEN and SYDVKM. Germline trimming cut 5 bases from V and 2 bases from J; bases unmatched to any gene: 5. The CDR3 loop spans 15 amino acids. This CDR3 is CASSTWTGGTYEQYF. CDR3 DNA sequence: TGTGCCAGCAGTACTTGGACAGGGGGCACCTACGAGCAGTACTTC.

This clonotype was observed many times. The J gene is TRBJ1-5, the V gene TRBV7-2; D gene unclear. CDR3 size: 14 residues. The V gene's germline CDR1 is SGHTA and CDR2 FQGNSA. Trimming stripped 5 bases from V and 3 bases from J, with 11 bases between. This CDR3 reads CASSLYQNNQPQHF. The CDR3 bases are TGTGCCAGCAGCCTCTACCAGAACAATCAGCCCCAGCATTTT.

This clonotype was counted at least ten times. The chain employs TRBV19 and TRBJ1-1; D unresolved. Looked up from germline, CDR1 is LNHDA and CDR2 is SQIVND (reference sequence). CDR3 length: 12 amino acids. V shed 1 base and J shed 8 bases, with 8 bases lying between them. The CDR3 nucleotides read TGTGCCAGTAGTATAGGCAACTCCGAAGCTTTCTTT. Translated, it gives CASSIGNSEAFF.

This clonotype was counted at least ten times. The rearrangement links TRBV6-5 to TRBJ2-7; no clear D. The CDR3 is made up of 12 amino acids. Germline CDR1 is MNHEY and CDR2 is SVGAGI. The V and J ends lost 2 bases and 4 bases respectively, with 6 bases between them. CDR3 nucleotide sequence: TGTGCCAGCAGTTACGGGGAATACGAGCAGTACTTC. Protein product: CASSYGEYEQYF.

This clonotype has a count of ten or more. The chain carries TRBV6-2 or TRBV6-3 and TRBJ2-7; D gene unclear. The germline V gene has CDR1 MNHEY and CDR2 SVGEGT. This CDR3 region has 16 residues. V was clipped by 6 bases and J by 4 bases, with 22 bases between them. The DNA for the CDR3 is TGTGCCAGCAGCTCCCCCGGCAGCGCGAGTGCTTACGAGCAGTACTTC. The encoded protein is CASSSPGSASAYEQYF.